These 6 T cell receptor beta chains were sequenced from one sample in a study of beta chain features in type 1 diabetes. Overall study results and limits: Among patients with Type 1 diabetes, TCRB CDR3s were moderately but significantly shorter in every one of the four CD4+ subsets.

The antigens these receptors bind are not known. What was sequenced were expressed TCRB transcripts, since all of the isolated RNA had been reverse transcribed. Here immunoSEQ multiplex PCR was the method, and the copy in TCRdb shows in-frame clones only, minus some. The table includes about 660,000 clones, about 14% detected once. Sequencing was carried out using naive CD4+ T cells from blood. Receptors originate from a man younger than 35 with type 1 diabetes.

In its sample, this clone was seen a few times. This CDR3 is also generated by other DNA sequences in the sample. This chain uses TRBV4-3 with TRBJ2-3; D call uncertain. V was trimmed by 0 bases and J by 4 bases, leaving 5 bases between them. Germline loops: CDR1 LGHNA, CDR2 YSLEER. The CDR3 is made up of 13 amino acids. CDR3 nucleotides: TGCGCCAGCAGCCAAGATGCCGCAGATACGCAGTATTTT. Amino acid sequence: CASSQDAADTQYF.

The CDR3 loop is CASRVGTGTETQYF. CDR3 nucleotides: TGTGCCAGTAGAGTAGGGACAGGGACCGAGACCCAGTACTTC. The chain uses TRBV19 and TRBJ2-5, with 9 bases lining up with TRBD1. Looked up from germline, CDR1 is LNHDA and CDR2 is SQIVND (reference sequence). The CDR3 runs to 14 residues. With V trimmed by 6 bases and J by 5 bases, 7 bases remained unmatched.

This clone was found a few times. The chain recombines TRBV25-1 with TRBJ2-3; tentatively, D is TRBD1 (6 bases). V was clipped by 6 bases and J by 11 bases, with 9 bases between them. CDR3 length: 10 amino acids. From germline, CDR1 is MGHDK and CDR2 SYGVNS. Written as DNA, the CDR3 is TGTGCCAGCAGAGGCAGGGGGCAGTATTTT. This gives the protein CASRGRGQYF.

V and J are TRBV5-1 and TRBJ2-7; D gene unclear. The V gene's germline CDR1 is SGHRS and CDR2 YFSETQ. V was cut by 2 bases and J by 5 bases, with 14 bases left in between. CDR3 size: 14 residues. DNA for the CDR3: TGCGCCAGCAGCTTTGTAGGGATTTCGGACGAGCAGTACTTC. It is translated as CASSFVGISDEQYF.

This clone was counted a few times. The chain links TRBV2 to TRBJ2-7, with no clear D. Trimming stripped 3 bases from V and 2 bases from J, with 2 bases between. This CDR3 has 11 amino acids. From germline, CDR1 is SNHLY and CDR2 FYNNEI. For the CDR3, the DNA is TGTGCCAGCAGTGAGACCTACGAGCAGTACTTC. Translation: CASSETYEQYF.

The chain employs TRBV29-1 and TRBJ1-1, with a tentative D call TRBD1 (6 bases). V was shortened by 7 bases and J by 1 base, with 13 bases between the two germline ends. This CDR3 has 13 amino acids. Germline CDR1 reads SQVTM; CDR2 reads ANQGSEA. The CDR3 DNA is TGCAGCGCCCGGACAGTGACGAACACTGAAGCTTTCTTT. Amino acids: CSARTVTNTEAFF.